This T cell receptor beta chain was identified during a study of CD8 T cells in ankylosing spondylitis (dated by TCRdb to between 2016 and 2019). At the level of the whole study: The study profiled T cell receptor beta repertoires in healthy donors and ankylosing spondylitis patients to find disease-linked TCR variants. Peripheral blood samples were taken, and synovial fluid was additionally collected from ankylosing spondylitis patients. The full study cohort was made up of about two dozen ankylosing spondylitis patients and fewer than 120 healthy donors. Overall results and qualifications from the work: The disease-linked clones had a CD8+ phenotype and were found at relatively low frequencies in peripheral blood. According to the report, matched synovial fluid samples from ankylosing spondylitis patients were significantly enriched for the disease-linked clones. Some motif variants had previously been reported in the synovial fluid and blood of reactive arthritis patients, which suggests shared mechanisms of disease initiation. Blood from ankylosing spondylitis patients appeared to be characterized by a TCR beta motif made up of several highly homologous amino acid variants.

Note on this clonotype: This clone's antigen is unknown. Base qualities are not at hand, and no much larger clone is one base apart.

Sequenced on an Illumina HiSeq 2500. TCR beta libraries were prepared by quantitative 5'-RACE with molecular barcodes. In the paper's pipeline: A new computational method based on a probabilistic model of VDJ rearrangement was used to identify disease-linked TCR variants. TCRdb redid the processing of the public reads, applying fastp at Q25 and MiXCR, and retained in-frame beta chains. Merged by CDR3 protein, the rows form single entries marked with the most common genes and DNA. The V and J calls were not made by the authors but by TCRdb's processing. The sample has about 540,000 distinct CDR3 sequences on record, about an eighth of them singletons. Around 7% of the sample belongs to the ten largest clones. V ends up 1 base short and J 1 base short, with an unmatched junction base count of 2. The CDR3 sequence holds 16 residues, the cysteine and phenylalanine included. Only the CDR3 DNA is retained, 48 bases long and in frame from the first base. The germline V gene (reference sequence) supplies CDR1 SEHNR and CDR2 FQNEAQ.

Recombination joined TRBV7-9 with TRBJ2-1, with 9 middle bases fitting TRBD2. The TCR sequence derives from a male donor with ankylosing spondylitis. Sample: blood, either unsorted or a sorted T cell fraction (not recorded which). The bases read TGTGCCAGCAGCTTAGAGCTAGCGGGGTCCTACAATGAGCAGTTCTTC. This sequence encodes CASSLELAGSYNEQFF.